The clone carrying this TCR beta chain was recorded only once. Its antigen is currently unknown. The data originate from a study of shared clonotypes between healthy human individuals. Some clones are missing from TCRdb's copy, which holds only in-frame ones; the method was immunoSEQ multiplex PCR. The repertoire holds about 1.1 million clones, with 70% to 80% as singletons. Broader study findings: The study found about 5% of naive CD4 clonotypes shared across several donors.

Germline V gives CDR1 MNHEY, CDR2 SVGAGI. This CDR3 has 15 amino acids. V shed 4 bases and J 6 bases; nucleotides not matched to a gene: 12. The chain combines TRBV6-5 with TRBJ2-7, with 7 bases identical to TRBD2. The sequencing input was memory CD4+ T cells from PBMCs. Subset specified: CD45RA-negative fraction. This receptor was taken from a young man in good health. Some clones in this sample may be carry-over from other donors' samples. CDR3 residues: CASSSRGTFGLEQYF. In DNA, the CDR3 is TGTGCCAGCAGTTCGCGGGGGACGTTCGGGCTCGAGCAGTACTTC.